This T cell receptor beta chain was retrieved from a study of shared clonotypes between healthy human individuals. Whole-study results and caveats: Across four donors, naive CD4 shared roughly 5%, naive CD8 3.5% to 4%, memory CD4 approximately 2.5%, memory CD8 0.4%.

V lost 6 bases, J lost 2 bases, and 13 bases lay in between. The germline V gene has CDR1 MNHNS and CDR2 SASEGT. CDR3 length: 14 amino acids. At deep level, the assay was performed. Data came from immunoSEQ multiplex PCR; TCRdb stores just in-frame clones and leaves some out. The sample holds about 2.3 million clones; 93% are singletons and the top ten take 0.35% to 0.5%. About this clone: Its antigen is as yet unknown.

Adult donors, all healthy and HIV-negative, had no recent acute infections or vaccinations. The chain couples TRBV6-1 to TRBJ1-1, with D possibly being TRBD1 (6 bases). This sequence originates from a young man in good health. Some clones in this sample may be carry-over from other donors' samples. Material: naive CD4+ T cells from PBMCs. Subset reported: CD45RA+ positively selected. The CDR3 nucleotides are TGTGCCAGCAGGGAACAGGGTGGAAACACTGAAGCTTTCTTT. Translated: CASREQGGNTEAFF.